A single count supports the clone carrying this T cell receptor (beta chain). The antigen remains undetermined. V lost 8 bases to trimming and J lost 4 bases, with 16 bases between them. Germline V gene data show CDR1 as LNHDA and CDR2 as SQIVND (reference sequence). The CDR3 has 14 amino acids. The data were taken from a study of cytomegalovirus exposure and HLA in healthy donors. Whole-study findings and limits: Cytomegalovirus status, reportedly, was diagnosed with high specificity and sensitivity by the classifier. Three chains tied to CMV proved CMV antigen-specific in vitro.

Method: immunoSEQ multiplex PCR; TCRdb's copy keeps in-frame clones and lacks some. The table lists some 100,000 clones, roughly 83% of them singletons. V and J are TRBV19 and TRBJ2-3; D may be TRBD2 (6 bases). Input material: PBMCs. The origin of this receptor is a young man in good health and CMV-seronegative. The DNA for the CDR3 is TGTGCCAGTCGATTGGGAGGTAGCTCAGATACGCAGTATTTT. Its translation is CASRLGGSSDTQYF.